This T cell receptor beta chain derives from a study of blood T cell repertoires in COVID-19. Study context: Samples representing acute and convalescent COVID-19 were sourced from the United States, Italy and Spain.

This CDR3 has 14 amino acids. Trimming took 6 bases from V and 4 from J; bases not matched to a gene: 7. Looked up from germline, CDR1 is MNHEY and CDR2 is SMNVEV (reference sequence). Data came from immunoSEQ multiplex PCR; TCRdb stores just in-frame clones and leaves some out. The table includes approximately 68,000 clones, around 85% detected once. This sequence joins TRBV27 and TRBJ2-3; 7 bases are a match to TRBD1. This receptor was identified in a man in his fifties with active COVID-19. The sample taken for sequencing was peripheral blood. The CDR3 nucleotides read TGTGCCAGCAGCCGAGACAGGGCTGCAGATACGCAGTATTTT. Protein: CASSRDRAADTQYF.